These T cell receptor beta chains were read from a single sample in a study of cytomegalovirus exposure and HLA in healthy donors. Measured with immunoSEQ multiplex PCR; TCRdb has only the in-frame clones, and not every one. The table lists 150,000 to 200,000 clones, roughly 76% of them singletons, with over 4.5% in the top ten. The source material was PBMCs. All receptors come from a woman between 18 and 29 years old in good health and CMV-seropositive. Both conserved end residues are part of each CDR3. D genes are given only for firm matches. Clone size is given for some rows only: seen once, a few or many times, or a class if the clone is expanded.

NA,TRBV5-8,NA,TRBJ1-6,CASSLTRNSPLHF,TGTGCCAGCAGCTTGACCAGAAATTCACCCCTCCACTTT
NA,TRBV6-1,NA,TRBJ1-1,CASSSERNTEAFF,TGTGCCAGCAGTTCGGAGCGGAACACTGAAGCTTTCTTT
TRBD1,TRBV6-5,NA,TRBJ2-7,CASSGGTGSSYEQYF,TGTGCCAGCAGTGGAGGGACAGGGAGCTCCTACGAGCAGTACTTC
TRBD1,TRBV4-1,NA,TRBJ2-7,CASSQDPRGFRYEQYF,TGCGCCAGCAGCCAAGATCCCAGGGGGTTTCGTTACGAGCAGTACTTC
NA,TRBV21-1,NA,TRBJ2-7,CASSNSAAESSYEQYF,TGTGCCAGCAGCAATTCGGCTGCGGAAAGCTCCTACGAGCAGTACTTC
NA,TRBV7-2,NA,TRBJ2-6,CASSSSSGANVLTF,TGTGCCAGCAGCTCGAGCTCTGGGGCCAACGTCCTGACTTTC
NA,TRBV5-6,NA,TRBJ2-7,CASMTLQSYEQYF,TGTGCCAGCATGACACTCCAATCCTACGAGCAGTACTTC
NA,TRBV15,NA,TRBJ1-3,CATSEVESSGNTIYF,TGTGCCACCAGCGAGGTGGAGTCGTCTGGAAACACCATATATTTT
TRBD2,TRBV11-2,once,TRBJ2-3,CASTGDYTDTQYF,TGTGCCAGTACGGGGGACTACACAGATACGCAGTATTTT
NA,TRBV6-5,NA,TRBJ2-1,CASSLTGSYNEQFF,TGTGCCAGCAGTTTGACAGGTTCCTACAATGAGCAGTTCTTC
NA,TRBV19,few,TRBJ2-2,CASSISGLVAGELFF,TGTGCCAGTAGTATTTCGGGACTGGTTGCCGGGGAGCTGTTTTTT
TRBD1,TRBV5-6,few,TRBJ1-1,CASSWGTGGSAEAFF,TGTGCCAGCAGCTGGGGGACAGGGGGGAGCGCTGAAGCTTTCTTT
TRBD1,TRBV7-9,few,TRBJ2-2,CATSAGGGELFF,TGTGCCACCTCGGCAGGGGGCGGGGAGCTGTTTTTT
NA,TRBV13,few,TRBJ2-2,CASSLGQGRTGELFF,TGTGCCAGCAGCTTAGGCCAGGGAAGGACCGGGGAGCTGTTTTTT
TRBD1,TRBV5-1,NA,TRBJ1-1,CASSTYTGGKAEAFF,TGCGCCAGCAGCACGTATACAGGGGGAAAGGCTGAAGCTTTCTTT
TRBD1,TRBV4-1,NA,TRBJ1-2,CASSQVIRQGDNYGYTF,TGCGCCAGCAGCCAAGTAATAAGACAGGGAGATAACTATGGCTACACCTTC
NA,TRBV7-8,NA,TRBJ2-7,CASSLQGYEQYF,TGTGCCAGCAGCTTACAGGGCTACGAGCAGTACTTC
NA,TRBV29-1,NA,TRBJ2-3,CSVEGPRGGFTDTQYF,TGCAGCGTTGAAGGGCCGCGAGGAGGCTTCACAGATACGCAGTATTTT
TRBD2,TRBV7-9,NA,TRBJ2-5,CASSAPTSGRQETQYF,TGTGCCAGCAGCGCCCCGACTAGCGGGAGGCAAGAGACCCAGTACTTC
NA,TRBV4-2,NA,TRBJ1-1,CASSQESRDTEAFF,TGTGCCAGCAGCCAAGAATCCCGGGACACTGAAGCTTTCTTT
TRBD1,TRBV11-2,NA,TRBJ2-3,CASSLSPGTGSGDTQYF,TGTGCCAGCAGCTTGTCTCCTGGGACAGGGTCAGGGGATACGCAGTATTTT
TRBD2,TRBV12-5,NA,TRBJ2-1,CASQMTSGGGTYNEQFF,TGTGCTAGCCAAATGACTAGCGGGGGGGGTACCTACAATGAGCAGTTCTTC
NA,TRBV7-3,NA,TRBJ1-6,CASSPGGNNSPLHF,TGTGCCAGCAGCCCCGGGGGTAATAATTCACCCCTCCACTTT
TRBD2,TRBV7-8,NA,TRBJ2-7,CASSHLSGGAEQYF,TGTGCCAGCAGCCACCTAAGCGGGGGGGCTGAGCAGTACTTC
TRBD1,TRBV30,NA,TRBJ2-7,CAWSQGQGSYEQYF,TGTGCCTGGAGCCAAGGACAGGGTTCCTACGAGCAGTACTTC
NA,TRBV19,NA,TRBJ1-4,CASSIWDTFATNEKLFF,TGTGCCAGTAGTATATGGGACACATTTGCAACTAATGAAAAACTGTTTTTT
NA,TRBV4-3,once,TRBJ2-1,CASSQVQGALEQFF,TGCGCCAGCAGCCAAGTACAAGGGGCTCTTGAGCAGTTCTTC
NA,TRBV5-6,NA,TRBJ2-7,CASSPGQIYEQYF,TGTGCCAGCAGCCCCGGACAGATCTACGAGCAGTACTTC
NA,TRBV9,NA,TRBJ2-7,CASSGPGGAYEQYF,TGTGCCAGCAGCGGCCCCGGGGGAGCCTACGAGCAGTACTTC
TRBD1,TRBV30,NA,TRBJ2-3,CAWNLRGYRGPDLDTQYF,TGTGCCTGGAATTTGCGAGGGTACAGGGGGCCGGATTTAGATACGCAGTATTTT
NA,TRBV6-6,NA,TRBJ1-2,CASSYAVNYGYTF,TGTGCCAGCAGTTACGCAGTTAACTATGGCTACACCTTC
TRBD1,TRBV6-1,NA,TRBJ1-1,CASSVFGTVEVEAFF,TGTGCCAGCAGTGTCTTTGGGACAGTCGAGGTTGAAGCTTTCTTT
TRBD2,TRBV4-3,once,TRBJ2-1,CASSREVASGLNEQFF,TGCGCCAGCAGCCGGGAGGTGGCTAGCGGGCTTAATGAGCAGTTCTTC
NA,TRBV30,NA,TRBJ2-7,CACWQGTHEQYF,TGTGCCTGCTGGCAGGGGACCCACGAGCAGTACTTC
NA,TRBV27,NA,TRBJ1-2,CASSFDRKHYGYTF,TGTGCCAGCAGTTTCGACAGGAAGCACTATGGCTACACCTTC
NA,TRBV5-4,few,TRBJ1-1,CASTPTGTGNTEAFF,TGTGCCAGCACCCCGACCGGGACTGGGAACACTGAAGCTTTCTTT
TRBD2,TRBV6-5,NA,TRBJ2-5,CASRSSSGISGEQYF,TGTGCCAGCAGAAGCTCTAGCGGGATAAGCGGGGAGCAGTACTTC
NA,TRBV7-2,NA,TRBJ1-1,CASRYHRVETEAFF,TGTGCCAGCAGGTACCACAGGGTGGAGACTGAAGCTTTCTTT
NA,TRBV19,NA,TRBJ2-7,CASSMGGREGYEQYF,TGTGCCAGTAGTATGGGTGGCAGGGAAGGGTACGAGCAGTACTTC
NA,TRBV5-1,NA,TRBJ1-1,CASSLESRRGTEAFF,TGCGCCAGCAGCTTGGAATCGCGCAGGGGCACTGAAGCTTTCTTT
TRBD2,TRBV5-1,few,TRBJ2-2,CASSLTGGTGELFF,TGCGCCAGCAGCTTGACGGGGGGAACCGGGGAGCTGTTTTTT
NA,TRBV15,NA,TRBJ2-2,CATSRLRGGELFF,TGTGCCACCAGCAGATTGCGGGGTGGGGAGCTGTTTTTT